The text below deals with one TCR beta chain. The CDR3 regions of TCR beta were amplified from RNA transcripts. First-round RT-PCR with HTBI primers amplified the TCR CDR3 region. TCRdb recomputed calls from the multiplex PCR reads with MiXCR, one row per CDR3 protein. The sample shows some 530,000 distinct CDR3 sequences, roughly 22% of them seen only once. The record originates from a study of T cells in Graves' hyperthyroidism and ophthalmopathy. The CDR3 is 15 amino acids. From germline, CDR1 is SGHTA and CDR2 FQGTGA. The V gene end was trimmed by 3 bases and the J gene end by 10 bases; junction bases not matched to a gene: 7. PBMCs were sourced from roughly 10 ml fresh peripheral blood.

The sequence derives from a woman in her 70s with Graves' ophthalmopathy. V usage is TRBV7-3 and J usage is TRBJ2-1, with 12 nucleotides matching TRBD2. The material sequenced was blood. The CDR3 loop reads CASSFGTSGRGEQFF. DNA for the CDR3: TGTGCCAGCAGCTTCGGGACTAGCGGGCGGGGGGAGCAGTTCTTC.